This entry lists 20 T cell receptor beta chains sequenced from one sample in a study of vaccination effects on CD4 cells after COVID-19. Libraries were prepared by immunoSEQ multiplex PCR; TCRdb keeps only in-frame clonotypes and omits some of them. The table lists about 45,000 clones, approximately 70% of them singletons. Their antigen targets remain unknown. Pools of viral peptides were used by the ViraFEST assay to expand antigen-specific CD4+ T cells ahead of sequencing. Subsequent to a culture period of approximately 11 days, CD4+ T cells were isolated. A positive SARS-CoV-2 PCR test fell between March and December 2020. Sample: CD4+ T cells from PBMCs cultured with a peptide pool, taken before COVID-19 vaccination. Every receptor here comes from a human donor who had a prior SARS-CoV-2 infection.

This clone was observed once. The V and J genes are TRBV6-2 or TRBV6-3 and TRBJ2-1; D gene uncertain. The CDR3 loop spans 15 amino acids. Trimming shortened V by 4 bases and J by 8 bases, and 18 bases separated the two germline ends. CDR1 is MNHEY, CDR2 SVGEGT, per germline. CDR3 nucleotide sequence: TGTGCCAGCAGTTCCGCTAGTCACCCCGTCCATGAGCAGTTCTTC. Protein sequence: CASSSASHPVHEQFF.

The chain is built from TRBV18 and TRBJ1-1; 7 nucleotides align to TRBD1. V gave up 3 bases and J gave up 2 bases; unmatched junction bases: 15. The V gene's germline CDR1 is KGHSH and CDR2 LQKENI. The CDR3 loop spans 18 amino acids. CDR3 amino acids: CASSPRQGDKGLNTEAFF. The CDR3 DNA reads as TGTGCCAGCTCACCCCGACAGGGAGATAAAGGACTCAACACTGAAGCTTTCTTT.

The chain combines TRBV14 with TRBJ1-1; tentative D call: TRBD1 (5 bases). Germline lookup yields CDR1 SGHDN and CDR2 FVKESK. The CDR3 loop spans 15 amino acids. Trimming removed 4 bases at V and 3 bases at J, with 15 bases between. In DNA form, the CDR3 reads TGTGCCAGCAGCCCCATGGGGGATTCCTACACTGAAGCTTTCTTT. Its translation is CASSPMGDSYTEAFF.

This clone was counted only a few times. The chain recombines TRBV7-2 with TRBJ2-2; weak D call: TRBD2 (6 bases). The CDR3 has 14 residues. The V gene's germline CDR1 is SGHTA and CDR2 FQGNSA. The V and J ends lost 7 bases and 2 bases respectively, with 11 bases between them. In DNA, the CDR3 is TGTGCCAGCACCCCTAGCGTAAACACCGGGGAGCTGTTTTTT. Its translation is CASTPSVNTGELFF.

The V call is TRBV24-1, the J call TRBJ1-2, with TRBD1 as a possible D gene (6 bases). Between the trimmed V and J ends, which lost 4 bases and 4 bases, there was a span of 6 bases. The germline gives CDR1 KGHDR, CDR2 SFDVKD. The CDR3 length is 12 residues. CDR3 nucleotides: TGTGCCACCAGTGAGGACAGCTATGGCTACACCTTC. It specifies CATSEDSYGYTF.

This CDR3 is CASSVTGLGEQYF. The CDR3 DNA reads TGTGCCAGCAGCGTCACAGGGCTGGGCGAGCAGTACTTC. V gene TRBV9 combines with J gene TRBJ2-7; a weak D match, TRBD1 (6 bases). The V and J ends lost 2 bases and 6 bases respectively, with 12 bases between them. The CDR3 is 13 residues long. Germline loops: CDR1 SGDLS, CDR2 YYNGEE.

V and J are TRBV4-2 and TRBJ1-2; D is uncertain. Germline lookup yields CDR1 LGHNA and CDR2 YNFKEQ. This CDR3 is 15 amino acids long. V dropped 0 bases and J dropped 0 bases, with 8 bases sitting between them. The CDR3 spells CASSQEPESNYGYTF. CDR3 DNA: TGTGCCAGCAGCCAAGAGCCGGAGTCTAACTATGGCTACACCTTC.

This clone was observed once. The chain employs TRBV25-1 and TRBJ1-4; D call uncertain. The CDR3 loop spans 15 amino acids. V lost 3 bases, J lost 10 bases, and 18 bases lay in between. Per the germline V gene, CDR1 is MGHDK and CDR2 is SYGVNS. This CDR3 reads CASSDRLFGVGKLFF. DNA for the CDR3: TGTGCCAGCAGTGACAGGTTGTTTGGGGTCGGAAAACTGTTTTTT.

V gene TRBV3-1 (or the pseudogene TRBV3-2) combines with J gene TRBJ2-5; 7 positions match TRBD1. This CDR3 region has 18 residues. V lost 3 bases and J lost 5; bases outside the gene matches: 18. Germline lookup yields CDR1 LGHDT and CDR2 YNNKEL (reference sequence). CDR3 protein: CASSHYGQAQTQRETQYF. CDR3 in DNA: TGTGCCAGCAGCCACTATGGACAGGCCCAAACCCAGCGGGAGACCCAGTACTTC.

This clone was seen once. The chain has TRBV6-1 and TRBJ2-2; a weak D match, TRBD1 (5 bases). The CDR3 has 17 residues. The ends were cut back, 0 bases at V and 0 bases at J, with 11 bases in the middle. Germline V gene sequence: CDR1 MNHNS, CDR2 SASEGT. DNA of the CDR3: TGTGCCAGCAGTGAAGCGGGTGGACATGCGAACACCGGGGAGCTGTTTTTT. Residues: CASSEAGGHANTGELFF.

The chain links TRBV6-2 or TRBV6-3 to TRBJ2-5; weak D call: TRBD2 (6 bases). The CDR3 extends over 16 amino acids. V shed 5 bases and J shed 4 bases, with 20 bases lying between them. Germline V gene data show CDR1 as MNHEY and CDR2 as SVGEGT. CDR3 sequence (DNA): TGTGCCAGCAGTCGAGGACCGACTAGTATTGTAGAGACCCAGTACTTC. It specifies CASSRGPTSIVETQYF.

The V and J genes are TRBV5-4 and TRBJ2-7; TRBD2 matches 14 bases. The germline CDR1 and CDR2 sequences are SGHNT and YYREEE (reference sequence). With 4 bases clipped from V and 4 bases from J, the junction kept 4 bases outside the gene matches. The CDR3 is 15 amino acids. CDR3 sequence reads: CASSPGTSGRYEQYF. For the CDR3, the DNA is TGTGCCAGCAGCCCCGGGACTAGCGGGAGATACGAGCAGTACTTC. The full variable domain, with the rest looked up from reference TRBV5-4 and TRBJ2-7, is ETGVTQSPTHLIKTRGQQVTLRCSSQSGHNTVSWYQQALGQGPQFIFQYYREEENGRGNFPPRFSGLQFPNYSSELNVNALELDDSALYLCASSPGTSGRYEQYFGPGTRLTVT.

The J gene is TRBJ1-5, the V gene TRBV4-2; a weak D match, TRBD1 (5 bases). V was pared by 0 bases and J by 6 bases, with 15 bases between. The germline V gene has CDR1 LGHNA and CDR2 YNFKEQ. The CDR3 runs to 16 residues. The CDR3 sequence: CASSQDLGTMGQPQHF. DNA of the CDR3: TGTGCCAGCAGCCAAGATCTAGGGACCATGGGTCAGCCCCAGCATTTT.

This chain connects TRBV11-3 to TRBJ2-3; tentative D call: TRBD1 (5 bases). Between the trimmed V and J ends, which lost 3 bases and 4 bases, there was a span of 11 bases. The CDR3 spans 14 residues. CDR1 and CDR2 (germline): SGHNT, YENEEA. CDR3 loop: CASSLGRQADTQYF. For the CDR3, the DNA is TGTGCCAGCAGCTTGGGGCGCCAGGCAGATACGCAGTATTTT.

The gene calls are TRBV7-2 and TRBJ1-1, with no clear D. V gave up 4 bases and J gave up 2 bases, with 8 bases separating them. This CDR3 has 13 amino acids. Germline lookup yields CDR1 SGHTA and CDR2 FQGNSA. CDR3 in DNA: TGTGCCAGCAGCTCGGACCCCAACACTGAAGCTTTCTTT. This encodes CASSSDPNTEAFF.

This chain connects TRBV7-9 to TRBJ1-2; weak D call: TRBD1 (6 bases). The CDR3 length is 14 residues. Looked up from germline, CDR1 is SEHNR and CDR2 is FQNEAQ (reference sequence). V was cut by 5 bases and J by 0 bases, with 10 bases left in between. This CDR3 is CASSAPGANYGYTF. In DNA, the CDR3 is TGTGCCAGCAGCGCCCCAGGGGCTAACTATGGCTACACCTTC.

This clone was seen a single time. V gene TRBV7-2 combines with J gene TRBJ2-1; possibly TRBD1 for D (6 bases). V gave up 5 bases and J gave up 2 bases, with 10 bases separating them. This CDR3 is 14 amino acids long. Germline V gene sequence: CDR1 SGHTA, CDR2 FQGNSA. The CDR3: CASSTGMTYNEQFF. The CDR3 DNA follows: TGTGCCAGCAGCACAGGGATGACCTACAATGAGCAGTTCTTC.

The chain combines TRBV6-2 or TRBV6-3 with TRBJ2-5; 8 bases are a match to TRBD2. Germline assignment: CDR1 MNHEY and CDR2 SVGEGT. The CDR3 consists of 16 residues. The V segment lost 2 bases and the J segment 2 bases; nucleotides outside the gene matches: 7. The CDR3 nucleotides are TGTGCCAGCAGTTACGATTTAGCTAGCGGGCAAGAGACCCAGTACTTC. Translated: CASSYDLASGQETQYF.

The J gene is TRBJ2-5, the V gene TRBV12-3 or TRBV12-4, with 7 bases fitting TRBD1. The CDR3 is 13 amino acids. The trim removed 5 bases at V and 2 bases at J, leaving 2 bases unmatched. This CDR3 is CASSPGQQETQYF. CDR3 DNA: TGTGCCAGCAGTCCGGGACAGCAAGAGACCCAGTACTTC.

This chain connects TRBV7-3 to TRBJ2-2, with 9 bases matching TRBD1. There are 16 residues in the CDR3. Trimming at V came to 5 bases and at J to 4 bases, leaving 8 bases not matched to a gene. Germline lookup yields CDR1 SGHTA and CDR2 FQGTGA. CDR3 nucleotide sequence: TGTGCCAGCAGCGGGGGTACAGGGGGCCCCACCGGGGAGCTGTTTTTT. Amino acid sequence: CASSGGTGGPTGELFF.